This note documents a single T cell receptor beta chain sequence. As originally analysed: Counts of nucleated cells, estimated from reference gene primer amplification, were obtained. Some clones are missing from TCRdb's copy, which holds only in-frame ones; the method was immunoSEQ multiplex PCR. The D gene and trimming were derived from the DNA, and the V and J assignments and clone size from that table. In the table there are 220,000 or so clones, approximately 86% of which are singletons. The CDR3 is 16 amino acids. Germline CDR1 and CDR2: MNHEY and SMNVEV (reference sequence). V lost 2 bases to trimming and J lost 3 bases; unmatched junction nucleotides: 6. The data derive from a study of blood T cell repertoires in COVID-19. Background on the study: Donors in the United States, Italy and Spain gave samples during acute or convalescent COVID-19. Sources were T cells, B-cell-depleted T cells, or PBMCs; the material itself was cDNA or gDNA.

The sequencing sample was made of peripheral blood. The rearrangement uses TRBV27 and TRBJ2-3, with 9 nucleotides matching TRBD2. This receptor was identified in a woman aged 80 or over with acute or convalescent COVID-19. The DNA for the CDR3 is TGTGCCAGCAGTTTAGTGACGCGGGGGGGTACAGATACGCAGTATTTT. This gives the protein CASSLVTRGGTDTQYF.